This T cell receptor (beta chain) is drawn from a study of post-analysis software for immune sequencing data. Study results and limitations: In multiple sclerosis, normalized Chao1 diversity was significantly below that of controls. Roughly 5 TRBV segments, TRBV5-6, TRBV5-1 and TRBV20-1 among them, were found more frequent in patients than controls. Strong same-batch co-clustering of samples appeared with F measure clustering.

Unmatched junction bases numbered 3, after V lost 7 bases and J lost 0 bases. The CDR3 contains 13 residues. Germline lookup yields CDR1 SEHNR and CDR2 FQNEAQ (reference sequence). About this clonotype: What it recognizes is unknown.

Included in the TCR beta cDNA libraries were unique molecular identifiers. TCRdb independently ran MiXCR on the PCR reads; one entry per CDR3 protein. The sample includes approximately 460,000 distinct CDR3 sequences, roughly 46% of them seen just once. This chain uses TRBV7-9 with TRBJ2-7, with 7 positions matching TRBD1. The TCR comes from a girl between 10 and 17 years old with multiple sclerosis. The material sequenced was blood. This CDR3 reads CASNRQGSYEQYF. In DNA form, the CDR3 reads TGTGCCAGCAACAGACAGGGCTCCTACGAGCAGTACTTC.